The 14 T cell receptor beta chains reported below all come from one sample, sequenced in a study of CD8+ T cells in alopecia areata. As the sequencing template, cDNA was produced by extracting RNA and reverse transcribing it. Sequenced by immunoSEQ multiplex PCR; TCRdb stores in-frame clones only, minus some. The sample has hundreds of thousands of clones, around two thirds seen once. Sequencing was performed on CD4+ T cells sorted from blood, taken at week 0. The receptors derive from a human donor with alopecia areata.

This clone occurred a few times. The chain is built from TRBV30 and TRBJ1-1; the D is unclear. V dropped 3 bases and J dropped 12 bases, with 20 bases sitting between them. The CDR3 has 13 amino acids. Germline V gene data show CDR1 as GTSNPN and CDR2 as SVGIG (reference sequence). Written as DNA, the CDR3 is TGTGCCTGGAGCGTACAAAGCCGCTTCGGGACTTTCTTT. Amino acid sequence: CAWSVQSRFGTFF.

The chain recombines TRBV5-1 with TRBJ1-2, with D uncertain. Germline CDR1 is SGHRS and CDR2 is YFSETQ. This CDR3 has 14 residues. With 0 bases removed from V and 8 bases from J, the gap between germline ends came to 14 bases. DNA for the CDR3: TGCGCCAGCAGCTTGGTATCTGGGGATCTAGGCTACACCTTC. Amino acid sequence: CASSLVSGDLGYTF.

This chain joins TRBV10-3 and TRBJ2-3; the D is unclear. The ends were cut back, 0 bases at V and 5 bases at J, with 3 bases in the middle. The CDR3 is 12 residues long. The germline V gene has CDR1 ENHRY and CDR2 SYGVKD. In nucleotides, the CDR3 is TGTGCCATCAGTGAGTCGTTAGATACGCAGTATTTT. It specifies CAISESLDTQYF.

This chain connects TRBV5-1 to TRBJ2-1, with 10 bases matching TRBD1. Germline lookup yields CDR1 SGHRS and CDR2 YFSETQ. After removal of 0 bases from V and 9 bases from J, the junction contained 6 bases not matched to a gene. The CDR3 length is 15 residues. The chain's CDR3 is CASSLVGQGTGEQFF. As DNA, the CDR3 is TGCGCCAGCAGCTTGGTGGGACAGGGGACGGGTGAGCAGTTCTTC.

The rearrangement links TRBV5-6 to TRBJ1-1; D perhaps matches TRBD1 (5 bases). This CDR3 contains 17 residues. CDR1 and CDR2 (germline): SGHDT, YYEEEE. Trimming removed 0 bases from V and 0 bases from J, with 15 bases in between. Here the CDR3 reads CASSLAGAPRMNTEAFF. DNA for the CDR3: TGTGCCAGCAGCTTGGCTGGGGCTCCACGCATGAACACTGAAGCTTTCTTT.

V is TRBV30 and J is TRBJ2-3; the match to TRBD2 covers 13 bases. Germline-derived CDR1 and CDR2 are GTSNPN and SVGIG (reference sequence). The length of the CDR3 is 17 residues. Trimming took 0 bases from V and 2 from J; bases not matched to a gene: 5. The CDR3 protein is CAWSVLAGGRFTDTQYF. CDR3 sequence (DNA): TGTGCCTGGAGTGTACTAGCGGGGGGGCGCTTCACAGATACGCAGTATTTT. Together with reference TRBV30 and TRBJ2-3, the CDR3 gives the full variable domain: SQTIHQWPATLVQPVGSPLSLECTVEGTSNPNLYWYRQAAGRGLQLLFYSVGIGQISSEVPQNLSASRPQDRQFILSSKKLLLSDSGFYLCAWSVLAGGRFTDTQYFGPGTRLTVL.

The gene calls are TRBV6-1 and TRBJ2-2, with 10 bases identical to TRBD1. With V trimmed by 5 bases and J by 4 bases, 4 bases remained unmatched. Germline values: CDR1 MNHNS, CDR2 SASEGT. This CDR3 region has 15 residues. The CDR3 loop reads CASSPWDRGTGELFF. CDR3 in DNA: TGTGCCAGCAGTCCCTGGGACAGGGGCACCGGGGAGCTGTTTTTT.

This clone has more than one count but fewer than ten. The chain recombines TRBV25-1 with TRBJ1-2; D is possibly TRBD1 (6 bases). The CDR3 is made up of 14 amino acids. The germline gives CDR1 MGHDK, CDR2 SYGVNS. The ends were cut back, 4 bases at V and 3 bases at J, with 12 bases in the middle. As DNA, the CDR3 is TGTGCCAGCAGTGTCTCCGGGACACACTATGGCTACACCTTC. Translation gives CASSVSGTHYGYTF.

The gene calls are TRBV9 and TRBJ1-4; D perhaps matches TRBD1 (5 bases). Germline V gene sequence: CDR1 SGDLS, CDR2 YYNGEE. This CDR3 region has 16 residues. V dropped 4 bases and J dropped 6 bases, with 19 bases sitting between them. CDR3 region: CASSPSSGKRDEKLFF. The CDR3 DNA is TGTGCCAGCAGCCCCAGTTCAGGGAAACGGGATGAAAAACTGTTTTTT.

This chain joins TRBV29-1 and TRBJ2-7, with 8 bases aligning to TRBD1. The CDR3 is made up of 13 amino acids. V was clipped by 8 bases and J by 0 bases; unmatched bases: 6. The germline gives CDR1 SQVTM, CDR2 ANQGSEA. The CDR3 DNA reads TGCAGCTCGCGACAGGGGATCTCCTACGAGCAGTACTTC. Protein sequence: CSSRQGISYEQYF.

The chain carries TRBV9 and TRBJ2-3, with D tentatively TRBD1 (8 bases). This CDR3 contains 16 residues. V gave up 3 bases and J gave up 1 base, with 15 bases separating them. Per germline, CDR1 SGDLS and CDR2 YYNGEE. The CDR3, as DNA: TGTGCCAGCAGCGCACAGGGGGGGTACCGCACAGATACGCAGTATTTT. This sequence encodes CASSAQGGYRTDTQYF.

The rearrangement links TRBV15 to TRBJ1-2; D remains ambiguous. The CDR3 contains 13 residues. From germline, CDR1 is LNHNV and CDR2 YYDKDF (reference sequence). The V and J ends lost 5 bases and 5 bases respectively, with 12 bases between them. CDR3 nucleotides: TGTGCCACCAGCCCCACAGTACGATATGGCTACACCTTC. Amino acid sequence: CATSPTVRYGYTF. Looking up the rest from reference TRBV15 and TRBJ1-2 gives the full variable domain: DAMVIQNPRYQVTQFGKPVTLSCSQTLNHNVMYWYQQKSSQAPKLLFHYYDKDFNNEADTPDNFQSRRPNTSFCFLDIRSPGLGDTAMYLCATSPTVRYGYTFGSGTRLTVV.

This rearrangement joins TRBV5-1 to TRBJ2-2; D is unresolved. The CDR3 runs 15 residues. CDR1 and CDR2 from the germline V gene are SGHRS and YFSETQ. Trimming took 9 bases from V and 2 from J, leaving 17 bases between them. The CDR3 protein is CATRPQGPNTGELFF. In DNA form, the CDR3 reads TGCGCCACCAGACCCCAAGGGCCAAACACCGGGGAGCTGTTTTTT.

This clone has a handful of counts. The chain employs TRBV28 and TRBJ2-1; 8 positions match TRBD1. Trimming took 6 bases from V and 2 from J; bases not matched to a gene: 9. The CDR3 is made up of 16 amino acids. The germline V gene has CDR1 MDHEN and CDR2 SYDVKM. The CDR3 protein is CASSPGTGPTYNEQFF. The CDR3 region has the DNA TGTGCCAGCAGCCCAGGGACAGGCCCTACCTACAATGAGCAGTTCTTC.